This T cell receptor beta chain comes out of a study of blood T cell repertoires in COVID-19. Study-wide context: Acute and convalescent COVID-19 samples came from the United States, Italy and Spain. T cells, B-cell-depleted T cells, or PBMCs provided the cDNA or gDNA that served as material.

The CDR3 sequence is 13 residues long. Per the germline V gene, CDR1 is SEHNR and CDR2 is FQNEAQ (reference sequence). V lost 5 bases, J lost 5 bases, and 4 bases stayed unmatched. Original methodology: Estimation of nucleated cell counts relied on the amplification of reference gene primers. Using immunoSEQ multiplex PCR, the repertoire was profiled, and TCRdb retains in-frame clones only, with some absent. The D gene and trimming were derived from the DNA, and the V and J assignments and clone size from that table. The sample has 220,000 or so clones; 70% to 85% are singletons. The TCR originated in a woman of 80 years or more with acute or convalescent COVID-19. Sequencing used peripheral blood. The rearrangement joins TRBV7-9 to TRBJ1-2; 8 nucleotides align to TRBD1. CDR3 sequence reads: CASSVRQGYGYTF. The CDR3 nucleotides are TGTGCCAGCAGCGTTCGACAGGGGTATGGCTACACCTTC.